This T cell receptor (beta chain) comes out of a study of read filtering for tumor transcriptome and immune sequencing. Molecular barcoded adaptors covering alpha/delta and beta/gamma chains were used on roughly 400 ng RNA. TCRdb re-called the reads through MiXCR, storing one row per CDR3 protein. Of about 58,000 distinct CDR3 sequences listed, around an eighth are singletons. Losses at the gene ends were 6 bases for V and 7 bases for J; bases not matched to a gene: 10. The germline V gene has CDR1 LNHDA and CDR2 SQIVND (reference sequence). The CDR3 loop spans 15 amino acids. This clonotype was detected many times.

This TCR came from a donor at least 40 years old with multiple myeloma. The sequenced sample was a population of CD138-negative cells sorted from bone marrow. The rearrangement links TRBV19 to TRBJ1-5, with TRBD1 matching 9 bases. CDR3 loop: CASRGGQGGLQPQHF. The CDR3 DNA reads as TGTGCCAGTAGGGGGGGACAGGGCGGCTTGCAGCCCCAGCATTTT.